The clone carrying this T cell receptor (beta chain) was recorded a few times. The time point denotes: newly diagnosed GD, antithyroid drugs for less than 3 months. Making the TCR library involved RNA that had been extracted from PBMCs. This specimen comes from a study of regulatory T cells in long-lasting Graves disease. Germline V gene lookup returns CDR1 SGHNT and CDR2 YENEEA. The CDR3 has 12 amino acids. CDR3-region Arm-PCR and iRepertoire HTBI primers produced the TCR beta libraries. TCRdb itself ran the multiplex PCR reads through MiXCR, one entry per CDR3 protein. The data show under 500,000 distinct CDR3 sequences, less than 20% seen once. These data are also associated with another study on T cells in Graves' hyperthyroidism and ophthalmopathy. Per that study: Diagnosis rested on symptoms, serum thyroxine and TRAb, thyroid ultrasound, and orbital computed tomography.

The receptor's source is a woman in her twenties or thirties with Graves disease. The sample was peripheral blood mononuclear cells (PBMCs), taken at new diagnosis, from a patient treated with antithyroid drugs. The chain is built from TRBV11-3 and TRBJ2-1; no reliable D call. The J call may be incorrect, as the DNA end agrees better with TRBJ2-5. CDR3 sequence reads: CASSLNPGTQYF. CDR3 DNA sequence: TGTGCCAGCAGCCTCAACCCGGGGACCCAGTACTTC.